The 12 T cell receptor beta chains presented below share a single source sample, sequenced in a study of blood T cell repertoires in COVID-19. Libraries were prepared by immunoSEQ multiplex PCR; TCRdb keeps only in-frame clonotypes and omits some of them. The table has under 350,000 clones, approximately 86% seen once. Input material: PBMCs or T cells enriched from blood (not recorded which). Every receptor here comes from a woman in her 40s with acute COVID-19.

This sequence joins TRBV19 and TRBJ1-2; TRBD1 might be the D (5 bases). Germline loops: CDR1 LNHDA, CDR2 SQIVND (reference sequence). V was pared by 5 bases and J by 4 bases, with 11 bases between. The CDR3 runs to 13 residues. The CDR3 here is CASSPGRGYGYTF. The CDR3 DNA follows: TGTGCCAGTAGTCCAGGGAGGGGCTATGGCTACACCTTC.

The chain has TRBV4-3 and TRBJ1-5; TRBD1 agrees at 8 bases. The trim removed 0 bases at V and 5 bases at J, leaving 9 bases unmatched. Germline V CDR1 and CDR2: LGHNA, YSLEER. This CDR3 has 17 amino acids. The DNA for the CDR3 is TGCGCCAGCAGCCAAGAGTTTGGGACAGGAGCCGATCAGCCCCAGCATTTT. Protein sequence: CASSQEFGTGADQPQHF.

The rearrangement joins TRBV7-9 to TRBJ2-1; 8 bases line up with TRBD1. Germline CDR1 reads SEHNR; CDR2 reads FQNEAQ (reference sequence). This CDR3 has 15 residues. V was pared by 5 bases and J by 4 bases, with 7 bases of the junction left unmatched. The CDR3 reads CASSLGQGLYNEQFF. In DNA form, the CDR3 reads TGTGCCAGCAGCCTCGGACAGGGACTTTACAATGAGCAGTTCTTC.

The J gene is TRBJ2-7, the V gene TRBV10-1, with 8 bases that match TRBD1. There are 11 residues in the CDR3. CDR1 is WNHNN, CDR2 SYGVQD, per germline (reference sequence). V lost 8 bases, J lost 6 bases, and 3 bases stayed unmatched. CDR3 sequence reads: CASQGAGEQYF. CDR3 coding DNA: TGCGCCAGCCAGGGGGCTGGCGAGCAGTACTTC.

V and J are TRBV18 and TRBJ2-7; TRBD1 aligns across 7 bases. CDR1 KGHSH and CDR2 LQKENI come from the germline V gene. After removal of 5 bases from V and 0 bases from J, the junction contained 7 bases not matched to a gene. This CDR3 spans 15 amino acids. The CDR3 protein is CASSTGQPSSYEQYF. DNA of the CDR3: TGTGCCAGCTCAACGGGACAGCCCAGCTCCTACGAGCAGTACTTC.

The V and J genes are TRBV5-5 and TRBJ1-1; 11 bases map to TRBD1. Looked up from germline, CDR1 is SGHKS and CDR2 is YYEKEE (reference sequence). CDR3 length: 16 residues. V lost 3 bases to trimming and J lost 0 bases; unmatched junction nucleotides: 4. As DNA, the CDR3 is TGTGCCAGCAGCTGGGACAGGGGGGCACTGAACACTGAAGCTTTCTTT. Amino acids: CASSWDRGALNTEAFF. The variable domain in full, completed from reference TRBV5-5 and TRBJ1-1, reads DAGVTQSPTHLIKTRGQQVTLRCSPISGHKSVSWYQQVLGQGPQFIFQYYEKEERGRGNFPDRFSARQFPNYSSELNVNALLLGDSALYLCASSWDRGALNTEAFFGQGTRLTVV.

The V call is TRBV28, the J call TRBJ1-2; 9 nucleotides line up with TRBD1. This CDR3 is 13 amino acids long. After removal of 4 bases from V and 4 bases from J, the junction contained 1 base not matched to a gene. CDR1 is MDHEN and CDR2 is SYDVKM in the germline V gene. The CDR3 sequence is CASSWGQGYGYTF. The CDR3, as DNA: TGTGCCAGCAGTTGGGGACAGGGCTATGGCTACACCTTC.

The chain is built from TRBV2 and TRBJ2-3; a weak D match, TRBD2 (6 bases). V was trimmed by 7 bases and J by 8 bases, leaving 10 bases between them. The germline CDR1 and CDR2 sequences are SNHLY and FYNNEI. The CDR3 covers 11 residues. The CDR3 protein is CASISGVTQYF. In nucleotides, the CDR3 is TGTGCCAGCATTTCGGGGGTTACGCAGTATTTT.

This clone was picked up one time. This sequence joins TRBV28 and TRBJ2-3; 8 bases are shared with TRBD1. This CDR3 is 16 amino acids long. The germline gives CDR1 MDHEN, CDR2 SYDVKM. The trim removed 2 bases at V and 1 base at J, leaving 5 bases unmatched. CDR3 residues: CASSLGTGLGTDTQYF. DNA for the CDR3: TGTGCCAGCAGTTTAGGGACAGGTCTGGGCACAGATACGCAGTATTTT.

This clone was counted a single time. The chain joins TRBV7-3 to TRBJ1-6; D is ambiguous. The CDR3 has 16 residues. The ends were cut back, 2 bases at V and 4 bases at J, with 12 bases in the middle. Germline V CDR1 and CDR2: SGHTA, FQGTGA. CDR3 residues: CASSLGRGNYNSPLHF. The CDR3 DNA reads as TGTGCCAGCAGCTTAGGTAGAGGTAATTATAATTCACCCCTCCACTTT.

V gene TRBV6-5 combines with J gene TRBJ2-2, with 8 bases that match TRBD2. The CDR3 is 14 residues long. Germline trimming cut 6 bases from V and 5 bases from J; bases unmatched to any gene: 5. Germline CDR1 reads MNHEY; CDR2 reads SVGAGI. CDR3 region: CASSGTRWTGELFF. CDR3 nucleotide sequence: TGTGCCAGCAGCGGGACTAGGTGGACCGGGGAGCTGTTTTTT.

Here the CDR3 reads CASRGGASDTEAFF. The CDR3 nucleotides are TGCGCCAGCAGAGGGGGGGCAAGTGACACTGAAGCTTTCTTT. The chain recombines TRBV5-1 with TRBJ1-1; tentatively, D is TRBD1 (6 bases). The CDR3 has 14 residues. In germline, CDR1 is SGHRS, CDR2 YFSETQ. The V end was cut by 5 bases, the J end by 3 bases, with 14 bases between.